These 5 T cell receptor beta chains were sequenced from one sample in a study of T cells in Graves' hyperthyroidism and ophthalmopathy. Using RNA transcripts as the source, TCR beta CDR3 regions were amplified. Primed by the HTBI set, a first-round RT-PCR was run on the TCR CDR3. In TCRdb, the multiplex PCR reads were re-called with MiXCR into one record per CDR3 protein. The sample yields approximately 400,000 distinct CDR3 sequences, 20% to 25% seen once. Sequenced sample: blood. The source of these receptors is a man over 45 with Graves' hyperthyroidism.

The table lists this clonotype with a few counts. The rearrangement links TRBV12-3 or TRBV12-4 to TRBJ2-2, with TRBD1 identical over 8 bases. The length of the CDR3 is 14 residues. The V segment lost 6 bases and the J segment 5 bases; nucleotides outside the gene matches: 5. The CDR3 loop reads CASSRGQGTGELFF. CDR3 in DNA: TGTGCCAGCAGCCGCGGACAGGGTACCGGGGAGCTGTTTTTT.

The chain uses TRBV19 and TRBJ1-6, with 7 bases fitting TRBD1. The V gene end was trimmed by 6 bases and the J gene end by 8 bases; junction bases not matched to a gene: 7. The germline CDR1 and CDR2 sequences are LNHDA and SQIVND (reference sequence). This CDR3 has 14 residues. The CDR3 reads CASRTTGSYSPLHF. In nucleotides, the CDR3 is TGTGCCAGTAGGACGACAGGGTCATATTCACCCCTCCACTTT.

This clonotype was seen repeatedly, ten times or more. The chain uses TRBV9 and TRBJ2-1; 7 nucleotides match TRBD1. After removal of 0 bases from V and 1 base from J, the junction contained 4 bases not matched to a gene. Per germline, CDR1 SGDLS and CDR2 YYNGEE. The CDR3 extends over 16 amino acids. The CDR3 protein is CASSVGPGQSYNEQFF. The CDR3 DNA is TGTGCCAGCAGCGTAGGCCCGGGACAGTCCTACAATGAGCAGTTCTTC.

CDR3 amino acids: CASSYLGRGLGRENNEQFF. The CDR3 DNA is TGTGCCAGCAGTTACTTGGGCAGGGGGCTAGGGCGGGAAAACAATGAGCAGTTCTTC. V is TRBV6-2 or TRBV6-3 and J is TRBJ2-1, with 8 bases identical to TRBD1. Per the germline V gene, CDR1 is MNHEY and CDR2 is SVGEGT. This CDR3 region has 19 residues. Losses at the gene ends were 1 base for V and 5 bases for J; bases not matched to a gene: 16.

The V and J genes are TRBV6-1 and TRBJ1-3, with D maybe TRBD1 (5 bases). The CDR3 is 15 residues long. Germline V CDR1 and CDR2: MNHNS, SASEGT. Trimming cost V 6 bases and J 1 base, with 13 bases left between them. Written as DNA, the CDR3 is TGTGCCAGCAGGCGGGACGCAACTTCTGGAAACACCATATATTTT. It encodes CASRRDATSGNTIYF.